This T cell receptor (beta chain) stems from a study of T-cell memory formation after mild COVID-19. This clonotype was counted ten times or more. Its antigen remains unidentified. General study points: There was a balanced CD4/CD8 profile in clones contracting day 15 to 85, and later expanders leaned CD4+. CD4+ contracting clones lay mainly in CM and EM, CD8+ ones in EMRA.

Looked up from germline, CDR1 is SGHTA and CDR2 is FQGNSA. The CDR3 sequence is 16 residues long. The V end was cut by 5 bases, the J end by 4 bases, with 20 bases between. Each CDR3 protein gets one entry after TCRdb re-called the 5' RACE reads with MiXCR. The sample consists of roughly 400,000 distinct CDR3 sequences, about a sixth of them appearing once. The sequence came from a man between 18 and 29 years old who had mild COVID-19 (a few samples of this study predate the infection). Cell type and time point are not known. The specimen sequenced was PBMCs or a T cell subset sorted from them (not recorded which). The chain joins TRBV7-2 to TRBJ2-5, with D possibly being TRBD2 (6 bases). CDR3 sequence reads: CASSLVGGRVRETQYF. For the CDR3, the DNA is TGTGCCAGCAGCCTAGTGGGAGGTCGGGTACGAGAGACCCAGTACTTC.